The 4 T cell receptor beta chains given below trace back to one sample, sequenced in a study of cytomegalovirus exposure and HLA in healthy donors. The PCR used 60 Vbeta and 13 Jbeta primers. Sequencing was performed with immunoSEQ multiplex PCR; in TCRdb, only in-frame clones are kept and a portion is missing. The sample records around 160,000 clones, 80% to 90% being singletons. The sample taken for sequencing was PBMCs. These receptors all stem from a man between 18 and 29 years old in good health and CMV-seropositive.

The V call is TRBV18, the J call TRBJ2-7; a possible D gene is TRBD2 (6 bases). This CDR3 spans 14 amino acids. V was clipped by 3 bases and J by 4 bases, with 13 bases between them. Germline CDR1 is KGHSH and CDR2 is LQKENI. The CDR3, as DNA: TGTGCCAGCTCACCGGAGGGCTGGGATTACGAGCAGTACTTC. It codes for CASSPEGWDYEQYF. Using reference TRBV18 and TRBJ2-7 for the parts outside the CDR3, the full variable domain is NAGVMQNPRHLVRRRGQEARLRCSPMKGHSHVYWYRQLPEEGLKFMVYLQKENIIDESGMPKERFSAEFPKEGPSILRIQQVVRGDSAAYFCASSPEGWDYEQYFGPGTRLTVT.

The gene calls are TRBV5-1 and TRBJ1-5; D unresolved. Deletions cut 4 bases from V and 5 bases from J, with 10 bases between. CDR1 SGHRS and CDR2 YFSETQ come from the germline V gene. The CDR3 is 13 residues long. The CDR3 coding sequence is TGCGCCAGCAGCCTAGATACTCATCAGCCCCAGCATTTT. It specifies CASSLDTHQPQHF.

The rearrangement joins TRBV5-4 to TRBJ2-5; D unclear. Germline values: CDR1 SGHNT, CDR2 YYREEE (reference sequence). Trimming took 7 bases from V and 1 from J, leaving 11 bases between them. CDR3 length equals 13 residues. CDR3 residues: CASHLTTQETQYF. The CDR3 DNA follows: TGTGCCAGCCATCTTACTACCCAAGAGACCCAGTACTTC.

This clone was detected once. Relative to the germline gene, one junction end is altered; a read error may explain this. The rearrangement uses TRBV7-9 and TRBJ2-5; D is uncertain. Germline V gene sequence: CDR1 SEHNR, CDR2 FQNEAQ (reference sequence). The CDR3 extends over 12 amino acids. CDR3 sequence: CSSSFEQPTQYF. The CDR3, as DNA: TGTTCCAGCAGCTTCGAACAACCGACCCAGTACTTC.